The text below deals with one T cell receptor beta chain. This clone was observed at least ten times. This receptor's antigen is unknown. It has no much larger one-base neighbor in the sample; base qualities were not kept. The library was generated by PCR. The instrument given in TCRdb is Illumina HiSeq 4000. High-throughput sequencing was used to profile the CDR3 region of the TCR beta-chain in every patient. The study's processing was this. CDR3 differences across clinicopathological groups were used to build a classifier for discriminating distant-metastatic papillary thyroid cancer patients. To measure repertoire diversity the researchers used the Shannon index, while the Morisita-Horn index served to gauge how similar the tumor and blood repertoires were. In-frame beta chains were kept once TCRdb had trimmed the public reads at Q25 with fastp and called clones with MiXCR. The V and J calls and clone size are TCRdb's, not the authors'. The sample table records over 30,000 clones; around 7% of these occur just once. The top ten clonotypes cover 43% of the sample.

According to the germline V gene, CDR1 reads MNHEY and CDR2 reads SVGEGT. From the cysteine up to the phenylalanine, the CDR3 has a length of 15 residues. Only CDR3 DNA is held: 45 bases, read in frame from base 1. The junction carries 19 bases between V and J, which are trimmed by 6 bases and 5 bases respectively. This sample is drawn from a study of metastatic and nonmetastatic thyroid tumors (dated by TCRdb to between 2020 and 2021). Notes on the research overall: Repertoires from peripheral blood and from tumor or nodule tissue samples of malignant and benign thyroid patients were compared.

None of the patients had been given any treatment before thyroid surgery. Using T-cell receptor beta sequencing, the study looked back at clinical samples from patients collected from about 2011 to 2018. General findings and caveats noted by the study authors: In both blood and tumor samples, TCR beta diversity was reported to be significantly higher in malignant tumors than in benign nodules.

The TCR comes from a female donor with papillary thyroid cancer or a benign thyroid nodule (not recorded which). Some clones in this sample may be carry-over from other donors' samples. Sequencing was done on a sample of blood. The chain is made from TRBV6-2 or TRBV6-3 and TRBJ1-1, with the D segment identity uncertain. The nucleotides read TGTGCCAGCAGGTCGGTTGCTGGGGTGGGGACTGAAGCTTTCTTT. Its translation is CASRSVAGVGTEAFF.